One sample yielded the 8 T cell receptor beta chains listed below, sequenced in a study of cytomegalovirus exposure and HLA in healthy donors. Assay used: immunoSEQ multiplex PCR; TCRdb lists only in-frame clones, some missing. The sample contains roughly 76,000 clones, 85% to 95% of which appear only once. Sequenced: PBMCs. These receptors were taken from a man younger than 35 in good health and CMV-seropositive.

CDR3 in amino acids: CASSSGTRGHTEAFF. The CDR3 coding sequence is TGTGCCAGCAGTTCAGGTACCAGGGGGCACACTGAAGCTTTCTTT. The V gene is TRBV28, the J gene TRBJ1-1, with 8 positions matching TRBD1. The CDR3 runs 15 residues. Looked up from germline, CDR1 is MDHEN and CDR2 is SYDVKM. With 4 bases clipped from V and 3 bases from J, the junction kept 7 bases outside the gene matches.

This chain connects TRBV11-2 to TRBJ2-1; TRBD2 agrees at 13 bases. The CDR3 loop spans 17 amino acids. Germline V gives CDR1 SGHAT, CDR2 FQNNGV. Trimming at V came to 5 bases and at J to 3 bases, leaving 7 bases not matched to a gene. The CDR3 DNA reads TGTGCCAGCAGCCTTCGACTAGCGGGAGGTAACTACAATGAGCAGTTCTTC. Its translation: CASSLRLAGGNYNEQFF.

DNA for the CDR3: TGTGCCAGCAGTTCACCGGGACAGGGAAGAGAATACGAGCAGTACTTC. Protein sequence: CASSSPGQGREYEQYF. This chain uses TRBV27 with TRBJ2-7; 9 bases are a match to TRBD1. The CDR3 is 16 amino acids. Germline-derived CDR1 and CDR2 are MNHEY and SMNVEV (reference sequence). Trimming cost V 4 bases and J 4 bases; bases outside gene matches: 11.

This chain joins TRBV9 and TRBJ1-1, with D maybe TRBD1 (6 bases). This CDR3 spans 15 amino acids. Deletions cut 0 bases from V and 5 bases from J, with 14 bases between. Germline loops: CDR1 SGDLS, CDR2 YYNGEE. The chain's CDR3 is CASSVGQGRRTEAFF. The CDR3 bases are TGTGCCAGCAGCGTAGGGCAGGGGCGTCGGACTGAAGCTTTCTTT.

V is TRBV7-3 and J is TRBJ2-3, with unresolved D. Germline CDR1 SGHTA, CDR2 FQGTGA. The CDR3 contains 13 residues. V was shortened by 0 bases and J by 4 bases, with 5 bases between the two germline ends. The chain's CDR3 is CASSLTPADTQYF. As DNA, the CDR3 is TGTGCCAGCAGCTTAACACCAGCAGATACGCAGTATTTT.

CDR3 bases: TGTGCCAGCACGACAGGCCACGAGACCCAGTACTTC. It encodes CASTTGHETQYF. The J gene is TRBJ2-5, the V gene TRBV6-6, with a possible D match to TRBD1 (6 bases). This CDR3 is 12 amino acids long. The V end lost 7 bases, the J end lost 5 bases, and 11 bases lay between the germline ends. Germline CDR1 and CDR2: MNHNY and SVGAGI (reference sequence).

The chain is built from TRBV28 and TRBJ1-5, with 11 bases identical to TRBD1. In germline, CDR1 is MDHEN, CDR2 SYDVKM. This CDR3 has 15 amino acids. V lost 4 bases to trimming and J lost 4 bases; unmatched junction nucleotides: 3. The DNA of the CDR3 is TGTGCCAGCAGTTCCGGACAGGGGGCTAATCAGCCCCAGCATTTT. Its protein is CASSSGQGANQPQHF.

The CDR3 region is CASSPETSGNYEQYF. DNA of the CDR3: TGTGCCAGCAGCCCCGAAACTAGCGGGAACTACGAGCAGTACTTC. The chain carries TRBV6-5 and TRBJ2-7; the match to TRBD2 covers 10 bases. V was clipped by 6 bases and J by 3 bases; unmatched bases: 8. From germline, CDR1 is MNHEY and CDR2 SVGAGI. The CDR3 consists of 15 residues.